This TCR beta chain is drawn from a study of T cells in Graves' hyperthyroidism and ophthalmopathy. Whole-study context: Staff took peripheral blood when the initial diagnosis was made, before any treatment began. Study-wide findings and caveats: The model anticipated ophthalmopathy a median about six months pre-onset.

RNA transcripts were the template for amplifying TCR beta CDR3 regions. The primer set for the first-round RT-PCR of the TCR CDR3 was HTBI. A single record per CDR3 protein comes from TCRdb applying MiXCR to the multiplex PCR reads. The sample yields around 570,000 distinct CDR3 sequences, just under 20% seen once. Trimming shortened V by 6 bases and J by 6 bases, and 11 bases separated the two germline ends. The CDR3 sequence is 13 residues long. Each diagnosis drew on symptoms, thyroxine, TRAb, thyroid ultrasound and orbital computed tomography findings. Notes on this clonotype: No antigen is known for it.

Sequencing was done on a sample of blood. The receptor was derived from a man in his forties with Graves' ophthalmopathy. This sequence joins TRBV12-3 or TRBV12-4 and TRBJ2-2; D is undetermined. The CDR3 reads CASRKVNSGELFF. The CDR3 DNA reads TGTGCCAGCAGAAAAGTAAATTCCGGGGAGCTGTTTTTT.